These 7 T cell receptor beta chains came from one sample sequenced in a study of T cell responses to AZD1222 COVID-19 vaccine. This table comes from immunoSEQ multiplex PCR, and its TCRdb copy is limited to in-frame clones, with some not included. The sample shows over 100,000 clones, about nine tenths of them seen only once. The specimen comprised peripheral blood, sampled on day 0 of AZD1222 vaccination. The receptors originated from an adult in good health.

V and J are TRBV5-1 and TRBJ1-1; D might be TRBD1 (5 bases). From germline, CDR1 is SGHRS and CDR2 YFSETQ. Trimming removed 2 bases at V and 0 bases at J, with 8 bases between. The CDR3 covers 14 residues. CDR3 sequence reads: CASSLQVMNTEAFF. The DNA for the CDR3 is TGCGCCAGCAGCTTACAGGTCATGAACACTGAAGCTTTCTTT.

The CDR3 region is CASSEWASGEQETQYF. The DNA for the CDR3 is TGTGCCAGCAGTGAATGGGCTAGCGGGGAGCAAGAGACCCAGTACTTC. J is TRBJ2-5 and V is TRBV25-1; 9 bases align to TRBD2. This CDR3 is 16 amino acids long. Germline CDR1 MGHDK, CDR2 SYGVNS. V was clipped by 1 base and J by 2 bases; unmatched bases: 5.

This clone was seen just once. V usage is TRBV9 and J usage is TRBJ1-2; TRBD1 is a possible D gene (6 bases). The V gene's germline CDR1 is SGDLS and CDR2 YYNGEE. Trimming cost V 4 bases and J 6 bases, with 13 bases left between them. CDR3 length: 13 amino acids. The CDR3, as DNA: TGTGCCAGCAGCCCCGGGGGCGACCATGGCTACACCTTC. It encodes CASSPGGDHGYTF.

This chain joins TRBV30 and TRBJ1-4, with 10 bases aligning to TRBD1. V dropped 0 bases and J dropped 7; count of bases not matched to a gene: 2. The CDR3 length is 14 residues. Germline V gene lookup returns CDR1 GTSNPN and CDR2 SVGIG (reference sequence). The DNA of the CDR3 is TGTGCCTGGAGTGTTTGGACAGGGGGTGAAAAACTGTTTTTT. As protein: CAWSVWTGGEKLFF.

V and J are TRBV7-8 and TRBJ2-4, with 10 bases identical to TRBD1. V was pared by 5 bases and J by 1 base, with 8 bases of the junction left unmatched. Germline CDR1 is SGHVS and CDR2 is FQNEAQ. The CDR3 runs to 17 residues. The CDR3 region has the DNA TGTGCCAGCAGCCCCGGACGGACAGGGGGGGCCAAAAACATTCAGTACTTC. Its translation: CASSPGRTGGAKNIQYF.

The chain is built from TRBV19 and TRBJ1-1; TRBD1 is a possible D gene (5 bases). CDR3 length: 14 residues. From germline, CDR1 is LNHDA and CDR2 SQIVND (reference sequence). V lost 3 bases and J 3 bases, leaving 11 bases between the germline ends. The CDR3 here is CASSIPGTHTEAFF. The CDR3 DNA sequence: TGTGCCAGTAGTATCCCAGGGACTCACACTGAAGCTTTCTTT. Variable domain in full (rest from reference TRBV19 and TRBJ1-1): DGGITQSPKYLFRKEGQNVTLSCEQNLNHDAMYWYRQDPGQGLRLIYYSQIVNDFQKGDIAEGYSVSREKKESFPLTVTSAQKNPTAFYLCASSIPGTHTEAFFGQGTRLTVV.

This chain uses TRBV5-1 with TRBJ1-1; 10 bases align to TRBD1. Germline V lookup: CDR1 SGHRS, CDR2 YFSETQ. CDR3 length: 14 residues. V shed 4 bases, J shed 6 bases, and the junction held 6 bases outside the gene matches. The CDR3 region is CASSQGQGRAEAFF. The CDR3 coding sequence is TGCGCCAGCAGCCAGGGACAGGGGAGGGCTGAAGCTTTCTTT.